The 4 T cell receptor beta chains listed next were all sequenced from one sample in a study of shared clonotypes between healthy human individuals. The table came from immunoSEQ multiplex PCR; TCRdb's copy has only in-frame clones and leaves some out. The table lists around 2.3 million clones, approximately 95% of them singletons. Sequencing input: naive CD4+ T cells sorted from blood. As to subset: CD45RA+ positively selected. Receptor source: a man aged 18 to 29 in good health.

This clone was observed a single time. This rearrangement joins TRBV10-3 to TRBJ2-7, with D perhaps matching TRBD1 (6 bases). The CDR3 contains 13 residues. Between the trimmed V and J ends, which lost 8 bases and 0 bases, there was a span of 11 bases. The V gene's germline CDR1 is ENHRY and CDR2 SYGVKD. CDR3 nucleotide sequence: TGTGCCATCTTGGGACACAGCTCCTACGAGCAGTACTTC. Residues: CAILGHSSYEQYF.

V and J are TRBV18 and TRBJ1-1, with D maybe TRBD1 (6 bases). The V gene lost 2 bases and the J gene lost 5 bases, with 18 bases spanning the gap. The germline gives CDR1 KGHSH, CDR2 LQKENI. This CDR3 has 16 residues. CDR3 region: CASSPIAGGGGTEAFF. The CDR3 coding sequence is TGTGCCAGCTCACCAATCGCGGGGGGCGGTGGGACTGAAGCTTTCTTT.

The CDR3, as DNA: TGTGCCAGCAAGGACAGGGATGAAAGCAATCAGCCCCAGCATTTT. This sequence encodes CASKDRDESNQPQHF. This chain links TRBV19 with TRBJ1-5, with 8 bases fitting TRBD1. V shed 9 bases, J shed 1 base, and the junction held 8 bases outside the gene matches. Germline V gives CDR1 LNHDA, CDR2 SQIVND (reference sequence). This CDR3 comprises 15 residues.

The chain recombines TRBV5-1 with TRBJ2-7, with TRBD1 matching over 9 bases. The germline V gene has CDR1 SGHRS and CDR2 YFSETQ. V shed 0 bases, J shed 3 bases, and the junction held 10 bases outside the gene matches. The CDR3 consists of 17 residues. The CDR3 region is CASSLVGIWTGVYEQYF. The CDR3 DNA follows: TGCGCCAGCAGCTTGGTAGGTATTTGGACAGGGGTCTACGAGCAGTACTTC.